This T cell receptor (beta chain) was identified during a study of blood T cells in healthy people across ages. Germline V gives CDR1 DFQATT, CDR2 SNEGSKA (reference sequence). The CDR3 covers 14 residues. Trimming cost V 5 bases and J 7 bases; bases outside gene matches: 12. The amount of total RNA extracted per sample was at least 5.5 micrograms. With a J-beta primer mix and a sample-barcoded 5' primer, a second PCR ran 7 to 11 cycles. The template-switch adaptor was a 5' adaptor with 12 random nucleotides. It tagged each cDNA molecule. TCRdb re-derived calls from the 5' RACE reads in MiXCR, one entry per CDR3 protein. Here the sample spans around 970,000 distinct CDR3 sequences, 45% to 60% being singletons.

The source of this sequence is a woman aged 55-70 years in good health. V and J are TRBV20-1 and TRBJ2-3; 7 nucleotides match TRBD1. The sample was blood. CDR3 loop: CSAPRTLRGNTQYF. The CDR3 DNA reads TGCAGTGCTCCCCGGACCCTCAGGGGGAATACGCAGTATTTT.